This T cell receptor (beta chain) came from a study of T-cell reconstitution after alpha-beta-depleted transplantation in children. General study results and limits: A year had passed since transplant, and T-cell counts and diversity by then came mostly from newly produced T cells.

This clonotype was seen a handful of times. Its antigen is not known. Unique molecular identifiers were incorporated when the TCRbeta library was constructed. TCRdb fed the PCR reads into MiXCR, producing one record per CDR3 protein. The sample has some 78,000 distinct CDR3 sequences; roughly an eighth are singletons. Trimming removed 7 bases from V and 5 bases from J, with 13 bases in between. CDR3 size: 12 residues. Germline V gene lookup returns CDR1 SQVTM and CDR2 ANQGSEA. V and J are TRBV29-1 and TRBJ2-3, with D uncertain. The material was PBMCs, mostly from graft donor cells, obtained 180 days after TCRalphabeta/CD19-depleted stem cell transplant. The sequence came from a male patient between 2 and 15 years old who had a stem cell transplant for acute lymphoblastic leukemia, so the T cells may come from the graft donor. CDR3: CSAVGWEDTQYF. The CDR3, as DNA: TGCAGCGCTGTAGGGTGGGAAGATACGCAGTATTTT.